The 7 T cell receptor beta chains given below trace back to one sample, sequenced in a study of control samples from healthy donors and cancer patients. Measured with immunoSEQ multiplex PCR; TCRdb has only the in-frame clones, and not every one. The repertoire holds some 120,000 clones, with around 87% as singletons. Sequencing input: blood. These receptors all come from a man aged 35 to 55 in good health.

The chain couples TRBV7-9 to TRBJ2-1, with a tentative D call TRBD2 (6 bases). V lost 7 bases, J lost 6 bases, and 19 bases lay in between. Germline lookup yields CDR1 SEHNR and CDR2 FQNEAQ (reference sequence). The CDR3 consists of 15 residues. The CDR3 sequence is CASIPTGLPSNEQFF. CDR3 sequence (DNA): TGTGCCAGCATCCCGACGGGACTTCCTTCCAATGAGCAGTTCTTC.

J is TRBJ2-1 and V is TRBV19; 11 nucleotides align to TRBD1. V lost 7 bases, J lost 1 base, and 9 bases stayed unmatched. The CDR3 extends over 17 amino acids. Germline V gene lookup returns CDR1 LNHDA and CDR2 SQIVND (reference sequence). Here the CDR3 DNA reads TGTGCCAGTATGTATGGACAGGGGGCTGGATCCTACAATGAGCAGTTCTTC. Residues: CASMYGQGAGSYNEQFF. Variable domain in full (rest from reference TRBV19 and TRBJ2-1): DGGITQSPKYLFRKEGQNVTLSCEQNLNHDAMYWYRQDPGQGLRLIYYSQIVNDFQKGDIAEGYSVSREKKESFPLTVTSAQKNPTAFYLCASMYGQGAGSYNEQFFGPGTRLTVL.

Regarding this clone: Other nucleotide sequences from this sample produce the same CDR3. V usage is TRBV7-9 and J usage is TRBJ2-7; D gene ambiguous. CDR1 and CDR2 from the germline V gene are SEHNR and FQNEAQ (reference sequence). The V and J ends lost 5 bases and 2 bases respectively, with 4 bases between them. The CDR3 is made up of 11 amino acids. In DNA, the CDR3 is TGTGCCAGCAGCCCCGCCTACGAGCAGTACTTC. This translates into CASSPAYEQYF.

V gene TRBV6-5 combines with J gene TRBJ2-5; D is unresolved. Between the trimmed V and J ends, which lost 2 bases and 1 base, there was a span of 8 bases. Germline CDR1 reads MNHEY; CDR2 reads SVGAGI. CDR3 length: 14 residues. As DNA, the CDR3 is TGTGCCAGCAGTTACGACATGGGCCAAGAGACCCAGTACTTC. It specifies CASSYDMGQETQYF.

The chain carries TRBV13 and TRBJ2-7; TRBD2 matches at 9 bases. There are 20 residues in the CDR3. Germline CDR1 and CDR2: PRHDT and FYEKMQ (reference sequence). The V and J ends lost 0 bases and 3 bases, in that order; junction bases with no gene match: 18. The CDR3, as DNA: TGTGCCAGCAGCTTAGGAGTTCGGGGTAGCGGGGGATCCTGGAGCTACGAGCAGTACTTC. Amino acid sequence: CASSLGVRGSGGSWSYEQYF. The whole variable domain, remainder taken from reference TRBV13 and TRBJ2-7, is AAGVIQSPRHLIKEKRETATLKCYPIPRHDTVYWYQQGPGQDPQFLISFYEKMQSDKGSIPDRFSAQQFSDYHSELNMSSLELGDSALYFCASSLGVRGSGGSWSYEQYFGPGTRLTVT.

This chain uses TRBV14 with TRBJ1-2; possibly TRBD1 for D (6 bases). The V gene lost 4 bases and the J gene lost 8 bases, with 11 bases spanning the gap. The CDR3 has 12 residues. Germline assignment: CDR1 SGHDN and CDR2 FVKESK. CDR3 in amino acids: CASSPRGRGYTF. The CDR3 DNA reads TGTGCCAGCAGCCCCCGGGGGCGAGGCTACACCTTC. The full variable domain, rest sourced from reference TRBV14 and TRBJ1-2, is EAGVTQFPSHSVIEKGQTVTLRCDPISGHDNLYWYRRVMGKEIKFLLHFVKESKQDESGMPNNRFLAERTGGTYSTLKVQPAELEDSGVYFCASSPRGRGYTFGSGTRLTVV.

This clone was seen a few times. The rearrangement joins TRBV7-2 to TRBJ2-1, with TRBD2 matching over 12 bases. Germline V CDR1 and CDR2: SGHTA, FQGNSA. This CDR3 contains 17 residues. V shed 1 base and J 4 bases; nucleotides not matched to a gene: 5. CDR3 DNA sequence: TGTGCCAGCAGCTTAGGGAGTACTAGCGGGGGGTACAATGAGCAGTTCTTC. It codes for CASSLGSTSGGYNEQFF. The full variable domain, its missing parts supplied by reference TRBV7-2 and TRBJ2-1, is GAGVSQSPSNKVTEKGKDVELRCDPISGHTALYWYRQSLGQGLEFLIYFQGNSAPDKSGLPSDRFSAERTGGSVSTLTIQRTQQEDSAVYLCASSLGSTSGGYNEQFFGPGTRLTVL.